This T cell receptor beta chain was retrieved from a study of CD8+ T cells in alopecia areata listed by TCRdb under 2018. Regarding the complete study: In both human patients and the C3H/HeJ mouse model, the study applied high-throughput TCRbeta sequencing to look at T cell clonal expansion in alopecia areata. RNA was obtained with the PAXgene miRNA kit for fixed scalp, the miRNeasy kit for PBMCs, and the RNeasy kit for mouse skin. TCRbeta CDR3 regions were amplified by immunoSEQ multiplex PCR using 35 Vbeta forward and 13 Jbeta reverse primers. Scalp clonality was compared among normal scalp (n=4), patchy alopecia areata scalp (n=8), and alopecia totalis/universalis scalp (n=8). On the human side, TCRbeta sequencing was run on scalp tissue and on sorted CD4+ and CD8+ peripheral blood T cells from healthy controls and from alopecia areata patients with either patchy or totalis/universalis disease. The full study reports these points: TCR sequences shared between patients were less clear than in mice, possibly partly because of HLA diversity in the patient population. Unlike mouse skin, which is dominated by gammadelta T cells, normal human skin has resident alphabeta T cells that are also sequenced, and this complicates analysis of the scalp TCR repertoire. Compared with normal scalp, lesional scalp had higher clonality and more expanded CD8+ clones, particularly in alopecia totalis/universalis, a pattern that suggests antigenic drive.

Lesional scalp punch biopsies and peripheral blood were collected from alopecia areata patients. PBMCs were separated by density centrifugation and stained for CD3, CD4 and CD8, after which CD4+ and CD8+ T cells were sorted on a FACSAria. The untreated alopecia areata patients were recruited through a multicenter biomarker study. For roughly five biomarker-study patients, blood CD8+ T cells were further sorted into NKG2D-low and NKG2D-high fractions. This clone was counted a few times. Its antigen is still unknown. No much larger clone is present one base from it, and per-base qualities are unavailable. Sequences SQVTM (CDR1) and ANQGSEA (CDR2) are obtained from the germline V gene. The CDR3, cysteine through phenylalanine, is 16 amino acids long. The CDR3 DNA has 48 bases and is translated from base 1. Germline trimming amounts to 7 bases on V and 6 bases on J, with 16 as the count of junction bases outside the gene matches.

Library creation used the immunoSEQ multiplex PCR assay. For TCR sequencing, RNA was extracted from every sample and reverse transcribed into cDNA to serve as template. First-strand cDNA was synthesized with SuperScript III using a 2:1 mix of oligo-dT and random hexamers. A synthetic immune receptor repertoire was used to gauge amplification bias, and whatever bias remained was removed computationally. The study's own analysis went as follows. Raw reads were preprocessed for error removal, and CDR3 was defined according to IMGT conventions as running from the conserved cysteine to phenylalanine. Clonality was calculated as 1 minus Shannon entropy normalized by log2 of the number of productive unique TCRs. Scalp TCRbeta sequences were cross-referenced with sorted blood CD4 and CD8 repertoires so that the CD4 or CD8 identity of scalp clones could be inferred. TCRdb limited this immuneACCESS table to in-frame rearrangements with V and J called. A share of clones is missing; checked studies link under half to unresolved V genes, and the rest is unexplained. V, J and clone size derive from that table, while D and trimming were established from the DNA sequence. In all, the sample holds approximately 120,000 clones, and roughly 50% of those were seen once. 8% to 11% of the sample is taken by the ten largest.

In this chain, TRBV29-1 is recombined with TRBJ2-3, with 10 bases aligning to TRBD2. This clonotype was obtained from a human donor with alopecia areata. Sequencing was carried out using NKG2D-low CD8+ T cells sorted from blood. This specimen's cell subset or site label, interpreted: sorted CD8+ NKG2D-low blood T cells. The CDR3 region reads CSGEGAGLAISDTQYF. The nucleotides are TGCAGCGGAGAAGGCGCGGGACTAGCGATTTCCGATACGCAGTATTTT.